This T cell receptor (beta chain) stems from a study of T-cell memory formation after mild COVID-19. The CDR3 is 16 residues long. Unmatched junction bases numbered 9, after V lost 4 bases and J lost 4 bases. Germline V gene data show CDR1 as KGHDR and CDR2 as SFDVKD. Comments on this clonotype: Its antigen remains unidentified.

One entry per CDR3 protein results from TCRdb running MiXCR on the 5' RACE reads. The profile covers around 530,000 distinct CDR3 sequences, with 20% to 25% appearing a single time and roughly 9.1% taken by the ten largest. Study-wide points: Most CD4+ clones that shrank were in CM and EM, while CD8+ ones turned up in EMRA.

Sequencing input: PBMCs or a T cell subset sorted from them (not recorded which). The chain has TRBV24-1 and TRBJ1-2, with 9 positions matching TRBD1. The sequence came from an adult woman who had mild COVID-19 (a few samples of this study predate the infection). Cell type and time point are not known. The CDR3 loop is CATSDRTGVGAYGYTF. Here the CDR3 DNA reads TGTGCCACCAGTGACCGGACAGGGGTTGGGGCCTATGGCTACACCTTC.